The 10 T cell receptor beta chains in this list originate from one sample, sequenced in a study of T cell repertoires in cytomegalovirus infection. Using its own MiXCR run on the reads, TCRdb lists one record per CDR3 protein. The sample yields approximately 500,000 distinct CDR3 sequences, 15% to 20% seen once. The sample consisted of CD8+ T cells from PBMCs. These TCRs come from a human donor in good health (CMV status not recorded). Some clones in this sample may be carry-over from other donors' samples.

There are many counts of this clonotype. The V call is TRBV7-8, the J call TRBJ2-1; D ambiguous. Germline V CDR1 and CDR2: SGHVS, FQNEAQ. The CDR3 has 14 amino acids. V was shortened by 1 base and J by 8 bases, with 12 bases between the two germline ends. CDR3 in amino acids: CASSLGVGFDEQFF. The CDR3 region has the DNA TGTGCCAGCAGCTTAGGGGTGGGTTTTGATGAGCAGTTCTTC.

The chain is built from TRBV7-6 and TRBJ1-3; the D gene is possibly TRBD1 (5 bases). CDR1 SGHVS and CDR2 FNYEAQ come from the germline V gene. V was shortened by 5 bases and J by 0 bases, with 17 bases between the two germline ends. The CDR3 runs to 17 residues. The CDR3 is CASSAGPERGSGNTIYF. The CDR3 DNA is TGTGCCAGCAGCGCGGGCCCCGAGAGGGGCTCTGGAAACACCATATATTTT.

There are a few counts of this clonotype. Here the CDR3 DNA reads TGTGCCAGCAGCTTGTACAGCCGGGACGCCGAGCAGTACTTC. Its protein is CASSLYSRDAEQYF. The genes are TRBV5-4 and TRBJ2-7; either TRBD1 or TRBD2 may fit D (5 bases each). The CDR3 has 14 residues. The V end lost 1 base, the J end lost 6 bases, and 14 bases lay between the germline ends. Germline V gene data show CDR1 as SGHNT and CDR2 as YYREEE (reference sequence).

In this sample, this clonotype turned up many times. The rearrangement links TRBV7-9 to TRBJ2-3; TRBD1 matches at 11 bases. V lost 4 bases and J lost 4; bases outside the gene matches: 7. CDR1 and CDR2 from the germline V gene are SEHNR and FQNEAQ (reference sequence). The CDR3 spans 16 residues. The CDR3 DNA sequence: TGTGCCAGCAGCTCACCAAGGACAGGGGGCGCAGATACGCAGTATTTT. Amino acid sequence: CASSSPRTGGADTQYF.

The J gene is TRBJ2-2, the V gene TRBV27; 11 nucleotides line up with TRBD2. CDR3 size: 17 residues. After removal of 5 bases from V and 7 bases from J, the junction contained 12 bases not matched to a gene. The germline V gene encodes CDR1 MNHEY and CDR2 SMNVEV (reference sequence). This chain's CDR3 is CASSIRASGRLIGELFF. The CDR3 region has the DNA TGTGCCAGCAGTATCCGGGCTAGCGGGAGGTTAATCGGGGAGCTGTTTTTT.

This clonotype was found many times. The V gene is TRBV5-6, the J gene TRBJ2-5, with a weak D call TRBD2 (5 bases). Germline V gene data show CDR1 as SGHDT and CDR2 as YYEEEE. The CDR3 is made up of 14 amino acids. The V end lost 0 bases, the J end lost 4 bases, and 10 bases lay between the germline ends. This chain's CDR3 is CASSLEERVETQYF. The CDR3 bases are TGTGCCAGCAGCTTGGAGGAGAGGGTAGAGACCCAGTACTTC.

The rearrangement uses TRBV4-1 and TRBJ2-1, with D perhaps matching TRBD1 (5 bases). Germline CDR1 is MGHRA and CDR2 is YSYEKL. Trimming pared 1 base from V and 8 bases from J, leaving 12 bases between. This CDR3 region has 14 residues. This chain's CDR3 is CASSQGEGADEQFF. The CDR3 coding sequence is TGCGCCAGCAGCCAAGGGGAAGGGGCAGATGAGCAGTTCTTC.

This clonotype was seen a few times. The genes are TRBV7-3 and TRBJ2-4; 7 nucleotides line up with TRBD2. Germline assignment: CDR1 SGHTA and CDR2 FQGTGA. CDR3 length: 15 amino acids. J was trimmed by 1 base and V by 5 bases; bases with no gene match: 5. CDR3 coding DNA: TGTGCCAGCAGCCCGATCGGGGGGGCCAAAAACATTCAGTACTTC. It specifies CASSPIGGAKNIQYF.

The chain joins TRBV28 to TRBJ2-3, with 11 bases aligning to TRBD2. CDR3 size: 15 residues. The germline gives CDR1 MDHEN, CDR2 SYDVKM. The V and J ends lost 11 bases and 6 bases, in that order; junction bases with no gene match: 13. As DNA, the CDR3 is TGTGCCGCCTTGCGGGCTAGCGGGAGGCAGGATACGCAGTATTTT. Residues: CAALRASGRQDTQYF. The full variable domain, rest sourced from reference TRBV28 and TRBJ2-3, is DVKVTQSSRYLVKRTGEKVFLECVQDMDHENMFWYRQDPGLGLRLIYFSYDVKMKEKGDIPEGYSVSREKKERFSLILESASTNQTSMYLCAALRASGRQDTQYFGPGTRLTVL.

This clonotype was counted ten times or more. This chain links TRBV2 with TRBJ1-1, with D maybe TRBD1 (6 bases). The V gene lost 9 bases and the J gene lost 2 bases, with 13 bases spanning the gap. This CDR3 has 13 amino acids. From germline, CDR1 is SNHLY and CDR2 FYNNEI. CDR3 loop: CASFFRGNTEAFF. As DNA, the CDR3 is TGTGCCAGTTTTTTCAGGGGAAACACTGAAGCTTTCTTT.